Detailed here is one TCR beta chain. As yet, its antigen is unknown. The assay was immunoSEQ multiplex PCR, and TCRdb's table has in-frame clones only and misses some. The sample consists of tens of thousands of clones, approximately 92% of them appearing once. The sample comes from a study of tissue T cells after allogeneic stem cell transplantation. About the study: Adult allogeneic hematopoietic cell transplant recipients with steroid-refractory graft-versus-host disease were prospectively enrolled for research autopsy. A handful of GVHD patients had recipient-origin PBMCs collected before transplant. Study-wide findings and caveats: Motif-based clustering found tissue-specific repertoire signatures shared across patients, though few clones were shared.

The V segment lost 6 bases and the J segment 11 bases; nucleotides outside the gene matches: 4. This CDR3 is 11 amino acids long. The receptor comes from a woman between 40 and 69 years old who later had graft-versus-host disease after an allogeneic stem cell transplant. Sample: blood, taken before transplantation. V usage is TRBV12-3 or TRBV12-4 and J usage is TRBJ2-1, with 7 bases identical to TRBD1. This CDR3 is CASRQTGKQFF. The CDR3 coding sequence is TGTGCCAGCAGGCAGACAGGGAAGCAGTTCTTC.